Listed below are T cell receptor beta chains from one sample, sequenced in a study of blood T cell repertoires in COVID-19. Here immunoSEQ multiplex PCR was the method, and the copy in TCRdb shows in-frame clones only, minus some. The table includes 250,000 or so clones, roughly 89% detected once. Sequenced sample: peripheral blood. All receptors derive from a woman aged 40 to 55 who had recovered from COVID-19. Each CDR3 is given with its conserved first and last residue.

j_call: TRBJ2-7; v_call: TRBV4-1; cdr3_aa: CASSPNRLQGAYEQYF
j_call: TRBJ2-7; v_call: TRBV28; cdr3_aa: CASRSGTGMYYEQYF
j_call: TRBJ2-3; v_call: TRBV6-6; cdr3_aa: CASRVERTTGTDTQYF
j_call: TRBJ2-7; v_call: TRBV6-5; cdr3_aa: CASTRQESSYEQYF
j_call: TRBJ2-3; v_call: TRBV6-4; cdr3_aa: CASSDGGATDTQYF
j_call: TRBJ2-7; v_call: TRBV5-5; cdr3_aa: CASSFNRGHYEQYF
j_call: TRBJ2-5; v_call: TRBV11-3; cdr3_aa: CASSLEGGIVETQYF
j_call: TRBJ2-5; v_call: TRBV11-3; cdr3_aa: CASSLGSSYRQETQYF
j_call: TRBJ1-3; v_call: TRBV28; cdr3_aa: CASSLSMGGGTGNTIYF
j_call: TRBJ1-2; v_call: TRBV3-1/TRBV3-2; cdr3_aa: CASSQVNYGYTF
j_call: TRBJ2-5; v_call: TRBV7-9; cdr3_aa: CASSSPDRAQETQYF
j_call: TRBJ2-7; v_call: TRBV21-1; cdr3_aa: CASSKVVTTYEQYF
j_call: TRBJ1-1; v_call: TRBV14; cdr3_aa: CASSQDPFRGSEAFF
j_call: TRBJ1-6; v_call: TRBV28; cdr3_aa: CASSSGQGNSPLHF
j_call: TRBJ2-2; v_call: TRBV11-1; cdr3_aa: CASSGGTGVTGELFF
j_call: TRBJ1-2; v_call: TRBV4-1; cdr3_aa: CASSQDPLGGVNYGYTF
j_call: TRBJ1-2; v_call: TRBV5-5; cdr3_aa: CASRRTGYGYTF
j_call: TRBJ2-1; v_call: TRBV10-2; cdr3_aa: CASSEKQDNEQFF
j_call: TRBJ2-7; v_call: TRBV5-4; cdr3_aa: CASSFGSGGAYEQYF
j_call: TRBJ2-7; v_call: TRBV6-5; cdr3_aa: CASRRQDYEQYF
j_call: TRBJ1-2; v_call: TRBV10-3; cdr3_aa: CAISESGQGIYGYTF
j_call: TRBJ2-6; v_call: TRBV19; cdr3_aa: CASSIRDRVIGGANVLTF
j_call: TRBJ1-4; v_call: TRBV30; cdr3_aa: CAWRLGGNEKLFF
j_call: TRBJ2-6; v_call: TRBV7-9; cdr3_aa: CASSFNSGANVLTF
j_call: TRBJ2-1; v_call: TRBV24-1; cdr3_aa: CATSDTTGGGTYNEQFF
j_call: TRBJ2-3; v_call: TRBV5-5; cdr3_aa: CASSLAQDTQYF
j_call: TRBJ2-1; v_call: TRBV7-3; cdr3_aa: CASSLALSNEQFF
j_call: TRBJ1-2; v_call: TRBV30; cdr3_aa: CAGKGQVNYGYTF
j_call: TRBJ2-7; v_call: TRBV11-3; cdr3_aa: CASSGTSGSSYEQYF
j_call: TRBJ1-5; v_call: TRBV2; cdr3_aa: CASSRTGVSQPQHF
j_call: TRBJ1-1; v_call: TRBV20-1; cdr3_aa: CSIGGAAEAFF
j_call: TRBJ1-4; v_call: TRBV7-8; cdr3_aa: CASGSRINEKLFF
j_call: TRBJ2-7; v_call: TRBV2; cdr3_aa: CASSYGQAREQYF
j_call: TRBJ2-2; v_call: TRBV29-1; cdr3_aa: CSVLGQRGALVTGELFF
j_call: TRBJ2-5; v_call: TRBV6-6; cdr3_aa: CASRASGGETQYF
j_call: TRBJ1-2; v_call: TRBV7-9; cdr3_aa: CASSTRTSWGYTF
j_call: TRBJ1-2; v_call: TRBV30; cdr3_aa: CAAEVGLYGYTF
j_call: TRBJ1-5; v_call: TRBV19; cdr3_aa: CASIRTGASNQPQHF
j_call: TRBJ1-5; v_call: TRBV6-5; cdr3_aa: CASRTGAEGPQHF
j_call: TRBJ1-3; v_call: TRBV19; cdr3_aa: CASKGFTTAISGNTIYF
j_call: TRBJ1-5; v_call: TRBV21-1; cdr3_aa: CASSKVAAGNQPQHF
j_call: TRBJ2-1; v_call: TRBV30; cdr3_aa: CAWIRDKLSEQFF
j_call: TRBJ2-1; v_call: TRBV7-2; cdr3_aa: CASSLFTLSDYNEQFF
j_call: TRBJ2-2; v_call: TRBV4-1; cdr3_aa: CASSQVTGIGTGELFF
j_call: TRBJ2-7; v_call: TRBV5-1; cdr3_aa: CASSNGQETALAYEQYF
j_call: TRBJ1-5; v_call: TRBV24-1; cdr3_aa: CATSDIRARGPQHF
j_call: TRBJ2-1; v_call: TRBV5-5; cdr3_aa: CASSLTTAGDEQFF
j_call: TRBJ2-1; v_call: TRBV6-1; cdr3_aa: CASSFHPGSYNEQFF
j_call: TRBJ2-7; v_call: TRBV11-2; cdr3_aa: CASSPPGQGWEQYF
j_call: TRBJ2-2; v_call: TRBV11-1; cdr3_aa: CASSPFRGYAGELFF